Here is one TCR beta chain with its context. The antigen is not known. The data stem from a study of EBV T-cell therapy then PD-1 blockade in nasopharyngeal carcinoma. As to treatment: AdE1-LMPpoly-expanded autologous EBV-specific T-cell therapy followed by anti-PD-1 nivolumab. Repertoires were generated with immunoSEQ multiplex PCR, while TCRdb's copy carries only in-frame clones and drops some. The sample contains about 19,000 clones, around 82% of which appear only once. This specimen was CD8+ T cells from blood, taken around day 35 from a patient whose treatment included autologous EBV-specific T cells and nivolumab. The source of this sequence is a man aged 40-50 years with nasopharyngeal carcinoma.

This CDR3 is CASLASTYEQYF. CDR3 coding DNA: TGTGCCAGCCTAGCGTCCACCTACGAGCAGTACTTC. The chain recombines TRBV2 with TRBJ2-7; possibly TRBD2 for D (6 bases). This CDR3 contains 12 residues. Trimming took off 8 bases at V and 2 bases at J, with 10 bases between the two ends. Per the germline V gene, CDR1 is SNHLY and CDR2 is FYNNEI. Together with reference TRBV2 and TRBJ2-7, the CDR3 gives the full variable domain: EPEVTQTPSHQVTQMGQEVILRCVPISNHLYFYWYRQILGQKVEFLVSFYNNEISEKSEIFDDQFSVERPDGSNFTLKIRSTKLEDSAMYFCASLASTYEQYFGPGTRLTVT.